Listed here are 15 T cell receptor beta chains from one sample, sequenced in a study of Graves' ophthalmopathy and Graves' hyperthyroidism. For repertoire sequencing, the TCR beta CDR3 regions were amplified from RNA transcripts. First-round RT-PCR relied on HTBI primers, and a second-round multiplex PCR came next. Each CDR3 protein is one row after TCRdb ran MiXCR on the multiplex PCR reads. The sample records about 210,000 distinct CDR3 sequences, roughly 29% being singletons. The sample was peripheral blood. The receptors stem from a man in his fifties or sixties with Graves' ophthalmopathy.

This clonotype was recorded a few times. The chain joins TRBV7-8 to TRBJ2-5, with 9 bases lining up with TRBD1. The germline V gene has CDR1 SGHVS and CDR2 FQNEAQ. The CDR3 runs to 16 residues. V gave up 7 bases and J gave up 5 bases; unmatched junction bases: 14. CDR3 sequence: CASTISGTGFLETQYF. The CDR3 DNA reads TGTGCCAGCACTATCTCCGGGACAGGGTTTCTGGAGACCCAGTACTTC.

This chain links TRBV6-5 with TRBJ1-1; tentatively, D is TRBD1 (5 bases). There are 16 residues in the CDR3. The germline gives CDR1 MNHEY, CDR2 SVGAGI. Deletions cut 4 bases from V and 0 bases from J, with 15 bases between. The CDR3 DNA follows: TGTGCCAGCAGTTGGGGCTCGGAATCCTTGAACACTGAAGCTTTCTTT. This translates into CASSWGSESLNTEAFF.

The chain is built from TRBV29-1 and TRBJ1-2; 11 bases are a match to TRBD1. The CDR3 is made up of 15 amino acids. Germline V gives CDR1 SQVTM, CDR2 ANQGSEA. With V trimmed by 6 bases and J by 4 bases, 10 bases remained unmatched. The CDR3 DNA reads TGCAGCGTCAATGACCCCGGGACAGGGGGCTATGGCTACACCTTC. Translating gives CSVNDPGTGGYGYTF.

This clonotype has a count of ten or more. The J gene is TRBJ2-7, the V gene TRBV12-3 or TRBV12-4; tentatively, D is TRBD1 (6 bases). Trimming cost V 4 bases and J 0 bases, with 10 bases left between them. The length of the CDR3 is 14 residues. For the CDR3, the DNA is TGTGCCAGCAGTTCCCACAGGGCCTCCTACGAGCAGTACTTC. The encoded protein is CASSSHRASYEQYF.

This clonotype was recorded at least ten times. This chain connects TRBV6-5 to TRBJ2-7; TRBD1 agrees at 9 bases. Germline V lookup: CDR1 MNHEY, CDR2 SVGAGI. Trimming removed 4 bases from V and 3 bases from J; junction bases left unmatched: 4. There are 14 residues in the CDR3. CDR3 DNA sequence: TGTGCCAGCAGTTCCCCGGGACAGGGCTACGAGCAGTACTTC. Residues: CASSSPGQGYEQYF.

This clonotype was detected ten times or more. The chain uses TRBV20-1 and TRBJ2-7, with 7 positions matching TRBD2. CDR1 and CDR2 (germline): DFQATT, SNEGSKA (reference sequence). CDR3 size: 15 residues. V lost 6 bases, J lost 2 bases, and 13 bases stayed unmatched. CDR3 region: CSASTSETNPYEQYF. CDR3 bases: TGCAGTGCGTCCACTAGCGAAACCAACCCCTACGAGCAGTACTTC.

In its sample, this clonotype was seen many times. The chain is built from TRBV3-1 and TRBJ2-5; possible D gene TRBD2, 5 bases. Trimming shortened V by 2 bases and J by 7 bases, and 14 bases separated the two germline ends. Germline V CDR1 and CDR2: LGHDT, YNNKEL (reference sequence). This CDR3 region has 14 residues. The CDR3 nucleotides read TGTGCCAGCAGCCAACTGAGCGGCCGGGGGACCCAGTACTTC. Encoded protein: CASSQLSGRGTQYF.

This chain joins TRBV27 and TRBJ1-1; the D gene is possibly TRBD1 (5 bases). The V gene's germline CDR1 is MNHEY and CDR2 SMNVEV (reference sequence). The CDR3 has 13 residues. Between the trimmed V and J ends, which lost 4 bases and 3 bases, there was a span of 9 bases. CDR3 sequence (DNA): TGTGCCAGCAGTTGGGACGGATACACTGAAGCTTTCTTT. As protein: CASSWDGYTEAFF.

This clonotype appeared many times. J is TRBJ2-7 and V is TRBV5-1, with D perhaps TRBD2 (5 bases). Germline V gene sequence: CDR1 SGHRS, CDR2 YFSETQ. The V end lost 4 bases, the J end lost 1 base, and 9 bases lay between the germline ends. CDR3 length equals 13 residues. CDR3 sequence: CASSRRESYEQYF. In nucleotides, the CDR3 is TGCGCCAGCAGCCGAAGGGAGTCCTACGAGCAGTACTTC.

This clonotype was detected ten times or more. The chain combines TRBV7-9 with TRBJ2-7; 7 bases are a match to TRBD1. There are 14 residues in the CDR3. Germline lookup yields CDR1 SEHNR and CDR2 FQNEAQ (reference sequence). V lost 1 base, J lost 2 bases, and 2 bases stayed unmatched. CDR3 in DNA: TGTGCCAGCAGCTTAGAGGGGGCGGCCTACGAGCAGTACTTC. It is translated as CASSLEGAAYEQYF.

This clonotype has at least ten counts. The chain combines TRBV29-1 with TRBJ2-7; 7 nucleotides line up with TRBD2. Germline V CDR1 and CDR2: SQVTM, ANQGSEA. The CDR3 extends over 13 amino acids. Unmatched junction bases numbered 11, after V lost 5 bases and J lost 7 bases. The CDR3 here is CSVRGLGAGEQYF. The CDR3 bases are TGCAGCGTTCGCGGACTAGGGGCTGGGGAGCAGTACTTC.

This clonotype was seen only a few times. CDR3 amino acids: CSVVYPRDPYEQYF. In DNA form, the CDR3 reads TGCAGCGTTGTTTATCCCAGGGATCCCTACGAGCAGTACTTC. The V call is TRBV29-1, the J call TRBJ2-7, with D perhaps TRBD1 (5 bases). The CDR3 contains 14 residues. The germline CDR1 and CDR2 sequences are SQVTM and ANQGSEA. Between the trimmed V and J ends, which lost 4 bases and 2 bases, there was a span of 15 bases.

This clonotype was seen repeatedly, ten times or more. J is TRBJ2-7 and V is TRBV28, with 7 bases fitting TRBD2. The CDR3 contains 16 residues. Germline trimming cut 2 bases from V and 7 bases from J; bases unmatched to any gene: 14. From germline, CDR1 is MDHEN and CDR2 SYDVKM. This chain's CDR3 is CASSLGLGEGLGEQYF. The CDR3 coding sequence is TGTGCCAGCAGTTTAGGTTTGGGGGAGGGCCTGGGGGAGCAGTACTTC.

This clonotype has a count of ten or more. In DNA, the CDR3 is TGTGCCAGCAGTGGGGCCGCGACAAATTCCTACGAGCAGTACTTC. Translated: CASSGAATNSYEQYF. The J gene is TRBJ2-7, the V gene TRBV6-1; no firm D call. CDR1 MNHNS and CDR2 SASEGT come from the germline V gene. This CDR3 has 15 residues. Deletions cut 4 bases from V and 1 base from J, with 14 bases between.

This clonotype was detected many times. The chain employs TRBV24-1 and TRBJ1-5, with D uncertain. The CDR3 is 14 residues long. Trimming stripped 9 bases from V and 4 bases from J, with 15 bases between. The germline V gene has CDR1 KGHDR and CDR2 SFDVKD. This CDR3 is CATHTGQANQPQHF. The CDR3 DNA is TGTGCCACCCACACCGGGCAGGCTAATCAGCCCCAGCATTTT.